Listed below are T cell receptor beta chains from one sample, sequenced in a study of glioma-infiltrating T cells. TCRdb independently ran MiXCR on the multiplex PCR reads; one entry per CDR3 protein. The sample includes around 350,000 distinct CDR3 sequences, about two fifths of them seen just once. Specimen: glioma tissue, nonneoplastic brain tissue, or PBMCs (not recorded which). These receptors came from a human donor with low-grade glioma or glioblastoma, undergoing nonglioma brain surgery, or in good health (not recorded which). The CDR3 runs from the conserved cysteine through the conserved F or W. A D gene is named only where the DNA matches it firmly. Some rows have no size entry. The others give once, few or many, or a class for an expanded clone.

d_gene,j_gene,abundance,v_gene,len,CDR3aa,CDR3nt
NA,TRBJ2-1,few,TRBV4-3,15,CASSQDKDSLNEQFF,TGCGCCAGCAGCCAAGATAAAGACTCCCTCAATGAGCAGTTCTTC
TRBD1,TRBJ1-4,few,TRBV6-1,14,CASSGTGVGEKLFF,TGTGCCAGCAGTGGGACAGGGGTCGGGGAAAAACTGTTTTTT
TRBD2,TRBJ2-7,NA,TRBV20-1,13,CSARDGGGGEQYF,TGCAGTGCTAGAGATGGCGGGGGGGGCGAGCAGTACTTC
TRBD1,TRBJ1-5,NA,TRBV7-2,17,CASSLAPTGYSNQPQRF,TGTGCCAGCAGCTTAGCCCCGACAGGGTATAGCAATCAGCCCCAGCGTTTT
NA,TRBJ2-3,NA,TRBV7-2,15,CASSLTRDGTDTQYF,TGTGCCAGCAGCTTAACACGGGATGGCACAGATACGCAGTATTTT
TRBD2,TRBJ2-7,NA,TRBV7-2,12,CASSPRLAPQYF,TGTGCCAGCAGCCCCCGACTAGCGCCCCAGTACTTC
NA,TRBJ1-5,many,TRBV10-3,12,CAIGQTNQPQHF,TGTGCCATAGGACAGACCAATCAGCCCCAGCATTTT
TRBD1,TRBJ1-2,NA,TRBV7-6,15,CASSPWTGTDCGYTF,TGTGCCAGCAGCCCCTGGACAGGCACGGACTGTGGCTACACCTTC
NA,TRBJ2-1,NA,TRBV9,16,CASSVETGISYNEQFF,TGTGCCAGCAGCGTAGAGACGGGAATCTCCTACAATGAGCAGTTCTTC
NA,TRBJ1-5,NA,TRBV12-3/TRBV12-4,14,CASSLAPGLQPQHF,TGTGCCAGCAGTTTAGCGCCAGGGTTGCAGCCCCAGCATTTT
NA,TRBJ2-2,NA,TRBV28,16,CASSPLRHANTGELLF,TGTGCCAGCAGTCCCCTTAGACATGCGAACACCGGGGAGCTGCTTTTT
NA,TRBJ1-2,many,TRBV20-1,14,CSARDLPDHYGYTF,TGCAGTGCTAGAGATCTGCCAGACCACTATGGCTACACCTTC
TRBD1,TRBJ2-1,NA,TRBV7-7,15,CASSPQGASYNEQFF,TGTGCTAGCAGCCCACAGGGGGCCTCCTACAATGAGCAGTTCTTC
NA,TRBJ2-1,many,TRBV27,16,CASSYTGFNSYNEQFF,TGTGCCAGCAGTTACACGGGGTTCAACTCCTACAATGAGCAGTTCTTC
NA,TRBJ1-1,many,TRBV28,13,CASIPELNTEAFF,TGTGCCAGCATTCCGGAGCTAAACACTGAAGCTTTCTTT
NA,TRBJ2-2,few,TRBV28,17,CASSLGKGPVRTGELFF,TGTGCCAGCAGTTTAGGAAAGGGACCCGTAAGGACCGGGGAGCTGTTTTTT
NA,TRBJ2-1,NA,TRBV6-1,12,CASSPLRNEQFF,TGTGCCAGCAGCCCCCTCCGGAATGAGCAGTTCTTC
TRBD1,TRBJ1-5,NA,TRBV6-1,15,CASSPGGQPHQPQHF,TGTGCCAGCAGTCCGGGGGGACAGCCCCATCAGCCCCAGCATTTT
TRBD1,TRBJ2-1,NA,TRBV12-3/TRBV12-4,14,CASSLGTGPNEQFF,TGTGCCAGCAGTTTAGGGACAGGGCCCAATGAGCAGTTCTTC
NA,TRBJ2-7,NA,TRBV10-3,14,CAISEGLTVYEQYF,TGTGCCATCAGTGAAGGGCTAACCGTCTACGAGCAGTACTTC
TRBD1,TRBJ1-3,few,TRBV4-1,17,CASSQEGTGAAGNTIYF,TGCGCCAGCAGCCAAGAAGGGACAGGGGCGGCTGGAAACACCATATATTTT
NA,TRBJ1-5,NA,TRBV20-1,13,CSAPDMVGAPQHF,TGCAGTGCTCCGGACATGGTGGGTGCGCCCCAGCATTTT
TRBD1,TRBJ2-1,NA,TRBV5-5,14,CASSFSRGLNEQFF,TGTGCCAGCAGCTTCAGCAGGGGGCTTAATGAGCAGTTCTTC
TRBD1,TRBJ1-2,few,TRBV6-1,15,CASSYRDRANYGYTF,TGTGCCAGCAGTTATAGGGACAGAGCTAACTATGGCTACACCTTC
NA,TRBJ2-1,NA,TRBV4-1,14,CASSQVMAYNEQFF,TGCGCCAGCAGCCAAGTAATGGCCTACAATGAGCAGTTCTTC
NA,TRBJ1-1,few,TRBV4-1,15,CASSQDWDTNTEAFF,TGCGCCAGCAGCCAAGATTGGGATACGAACACTGAAGCTTTCTTT
NA,TRBJ1-5,NA,TRBV28,17,CASSYLRMAGKGQPQHF,TGTGCCAGCAGTTACCTCCGAATGGCCGGGAAGGGACAGCCCCAGCATTTT
NA,TRBJ1-1,NA,TRBV3-1,16,CASSPREGPPNTEAFF,TGTGCCAGCAGCCCCCGAGAGGGACCGCCGAACACTGAAGCTTTCTTT
NA,TRBJ2-3,many,TRBV7-2,13,CASSLGVSDTQYF,TGTGCCAGCAGCTTAGGGGTATCTGATACGCAGTATTTT
NA,TRBJ1-1,NA,TRBV28,12,CASRPLGTEAFF,TGTGCCAGCAGACCTTTGGGCACTGAAGCTTTCTTT
TRBD2,TRBJ2-5,NA,TRBV20-1,16,CSAREGTRLPLETQYF,TGCAGTGCTAGAGAAGGGACTAGGCTTCCCCTAGAGACCCAGTACTTC
TRBD2,TRBJ2-1,NA,TRBV7-6,15,CASSQRGPSGNEQFF,TGTGCCAGCAGCCAGCGGGGCCCATCGGGCAATGAGCAGTTCTTC
NA,TRBJ2-1,few,TRBV20-1,14,CSAREGIAYNEQFF,TGCAGTGCTAGAGAGGGTATCGCCTACAATGAGCAGTTCTTC
TRBD1,TRBJ1-6,many,TRBV6-1,15,CASSTAQGGHSPLHF,TGTGCCAGCAGCACAGCCCAGGGGGGTCATTCACCCCTCCACTTT
NA,TRBJ2-2,few,TRBV5-4,16,CASSSFLGTSGGELFF,TGTGCCAGCAGCTCTTTCCTGGGGACCTCTGGCGGGGAGCTGTTTTTT
NA,TRBJ1-1,few,TRBV28,13,CASSETRTAEAFF,TGTGCCAGCAGTGAGACGCGGACGGCTGAAGCTTTCTTT
NA,TRBJ2-7,many,TRBV15,15,CATSRDRLGDYEQYF,TGTGCCACCAGCAGGGACCGCCTAGGGGACTACGAGCAGTACTTC
TRBD1,TRBJ1-2,many,TRBV27,14,CASSLSDRASGYTF,TGTGCCAGCAGTTTATCCGACAGGGCGTCTGGCTACACCTTC
TRBD1,TRBJ2-1,few,TRBV7-3,13,CASSSGQGTEQFF,TGTGCCAGCAGCTCCGGACAGGGCACCGAGCAGTTCTTC
TRBD2,TRBJ2-1,NA,TRBV4-1,19,CASSHPPRAGLAEDYEQFF,TGCGCCAGCAGCCATCCTCCCAGGGCTGGGCTAGCGGAAGACTATGAGCAGTTCTTC
TRBD1,TRBJ2-5,few,TRBV4-1,16,CASSINRGRGQETQYF,TGCGCCAGCAGCATTAACAGGGGGCGCGGGCAAGAGACCCAGTACTTC
NA,TRBJ2-3,few,TRBV5-4,14,CASSFKHSTDTQYF,TGTGCCAGCAGCTTTAAACATTCCACAGATACGCAGTATTTT
TRBD2,TRBJ2-5,NA,TRBV12-3/TRBV12-4,15,CASSSSAGGGETQYF,TGTGCCAGCAGTTCCTCAGCGGGAGGGGGAGAGACCCAGTACTTC
NA,TRBJ1-1,once,TRBV29-1,14,CSVIGKVMNTEAFF,TGCAGCGTTATCGGCAAAGTCATGAACACTGAAGCTTTCTTT
NA,TRBJ2-4,many,TRBV27,13,CASSLGGRNIQYF,TGTGCCAGCAGTTTAGGGGGCAGGAACATTCAGTACTTC
NA,TRBJ1-2,NA,TRBV4-3,15,CASSQDGGINYGYTF,TGCGCCAGCAGCCAAGATGGAGGGATTAACTATGGCTACACCTTC
TRBD2,TRBJ2-7,NA,TRBV20-1,14,CSTRRASGSYEQYF,TGCAGTACCCGCCGGGCCAGCGGGAGCTACGAGCAGTACTTC
NA,TRBJ2-5,NA,TRBV20-1,13,CSASHVSRETQYF,TGCAGTGCTAGTCACGTTTCCAGGGAGACCCAGTACTTC
NA,TRBJ1-1,many,TRBV6-2/TRBV6-3,13,CASRTELHTEAFF,TGTGCCAGCAGGACAGAGCTCCACACTGAAGCTTTCTTT
NA,TRBJ1-2,NA,TRBV28,17,CAGSFRPTHAPPYGYTF,TGTGCCGGCAGTTTTCGCCCTACTCACGCCCCCCCATATGGCTACACCTTC
NA,TRBJ1-6,many,TRBV20-1,13,CSAFTGRNSPLHF,TGCAGTGCTTTTACAGGGAGAAATTCACCCCTCCACTTT
NA,TRBJ2-7,NA,TRBV6-1,12,CAISETSSVVYF,TGTGCCATCAGTGAAACTTCTAGCGTCGTGTACTTC